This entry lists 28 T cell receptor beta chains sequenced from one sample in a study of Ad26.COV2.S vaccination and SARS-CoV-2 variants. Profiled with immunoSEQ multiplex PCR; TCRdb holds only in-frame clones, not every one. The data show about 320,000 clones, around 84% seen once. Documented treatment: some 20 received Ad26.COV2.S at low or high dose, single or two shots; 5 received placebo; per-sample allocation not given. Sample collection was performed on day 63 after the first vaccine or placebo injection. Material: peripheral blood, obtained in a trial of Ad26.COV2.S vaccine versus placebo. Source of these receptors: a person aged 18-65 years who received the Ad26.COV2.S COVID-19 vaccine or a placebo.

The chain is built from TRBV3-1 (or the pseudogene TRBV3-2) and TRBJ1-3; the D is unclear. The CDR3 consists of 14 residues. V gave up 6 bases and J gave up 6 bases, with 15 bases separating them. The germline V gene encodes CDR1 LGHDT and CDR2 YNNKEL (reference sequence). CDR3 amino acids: CASSRRQIENTIYF. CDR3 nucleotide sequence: TGTGCCAGCAGTCGTCGGCAGATCGAAAACACCATATATTTT.

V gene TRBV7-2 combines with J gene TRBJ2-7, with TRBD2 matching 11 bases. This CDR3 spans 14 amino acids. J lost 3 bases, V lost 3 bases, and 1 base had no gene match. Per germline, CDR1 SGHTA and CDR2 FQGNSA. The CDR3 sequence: CASSFSGGVYEQYF. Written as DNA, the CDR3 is TGTGCCAGCAGCTTTAGCGGGGGGGTCTACGAGCAGTACTTC.

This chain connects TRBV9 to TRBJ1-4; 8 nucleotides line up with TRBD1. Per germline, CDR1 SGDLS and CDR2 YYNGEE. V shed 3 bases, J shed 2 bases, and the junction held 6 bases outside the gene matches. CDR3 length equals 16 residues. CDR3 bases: TGTGCCAGCAGCGCAAACAGGGGGACCACTAATGAAAAACTGTTTTTT. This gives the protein CASSANRGTTNEKLFF.

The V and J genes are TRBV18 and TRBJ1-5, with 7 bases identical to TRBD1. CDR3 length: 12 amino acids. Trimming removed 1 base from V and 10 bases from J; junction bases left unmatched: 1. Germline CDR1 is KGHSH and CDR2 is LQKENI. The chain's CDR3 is CASSPQGGPQHF. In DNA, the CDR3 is TGTGCCAGCTCACCACAAGGGGGCCCCCAGCATTTT.

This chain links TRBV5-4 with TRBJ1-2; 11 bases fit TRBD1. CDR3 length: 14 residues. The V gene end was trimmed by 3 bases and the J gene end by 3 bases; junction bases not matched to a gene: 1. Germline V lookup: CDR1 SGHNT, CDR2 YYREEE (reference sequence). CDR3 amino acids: CASSWDRGYYGYTF. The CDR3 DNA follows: TGTGCCAGCAGCTGGGACAGGGGGTACTATGGCTACACCTTC.

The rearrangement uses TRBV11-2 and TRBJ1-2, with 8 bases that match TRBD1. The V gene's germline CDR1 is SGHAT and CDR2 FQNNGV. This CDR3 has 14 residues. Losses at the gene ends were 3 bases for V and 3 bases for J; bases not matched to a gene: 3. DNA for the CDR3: TGTGCCAGCAGCTTCCAGACAGGGGACTATGGCTACACCTTC. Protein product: CASSFQTGDYGYTF.

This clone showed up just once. As DNA, the CDR3 is TGTGCCAGCAGCCCCAATCCGGGACAGGGACCGTTTTTT. Translation gives CASSPNPGQGPFF. The V and J genes are TRBV7-2 and TRBJ1-4; 9 bases are shared with TRBD1. The CDR3 is 13 amino acids. J lost 16 bases, V lost 5 bases, and 11 bases had no gene match. The germline gives CDR1 SGHTA, CDR2 FQGNSA.

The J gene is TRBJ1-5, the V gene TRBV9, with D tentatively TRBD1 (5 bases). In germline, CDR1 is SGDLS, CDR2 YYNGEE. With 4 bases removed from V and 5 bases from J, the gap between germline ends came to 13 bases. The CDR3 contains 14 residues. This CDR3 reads CASSPTTADQPQHF. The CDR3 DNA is TGTGCCAGCAGCCCAACGACAGCAGATCAGCCCCAGCATTTT.

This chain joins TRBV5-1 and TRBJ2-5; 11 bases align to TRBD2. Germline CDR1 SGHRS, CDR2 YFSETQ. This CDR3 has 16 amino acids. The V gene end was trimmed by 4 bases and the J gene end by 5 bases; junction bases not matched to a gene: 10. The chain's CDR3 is CASSTSSGGPGETQYF. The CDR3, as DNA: TGCGCCAGCAGCACCTCTAGCGGGGGGCCCGGGGAGACCCAGTACTTC.

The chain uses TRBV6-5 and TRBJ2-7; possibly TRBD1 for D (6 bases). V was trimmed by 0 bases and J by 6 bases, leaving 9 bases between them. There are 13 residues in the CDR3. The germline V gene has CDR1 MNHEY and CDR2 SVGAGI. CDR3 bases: TGTGCCAGCAGTTACTCACAGGGTAGCGAGCAGTACTTC. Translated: CASSYSQGSEQYF.

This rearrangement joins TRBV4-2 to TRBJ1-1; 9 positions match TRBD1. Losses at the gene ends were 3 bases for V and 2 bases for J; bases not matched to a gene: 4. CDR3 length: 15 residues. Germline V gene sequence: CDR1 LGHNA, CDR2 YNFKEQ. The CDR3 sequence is CASSHAQGANTEAFF. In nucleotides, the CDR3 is TGTGCCAGCAGCCACGCACAGGGGGCTAACACTGAAGCTTTCTTT.

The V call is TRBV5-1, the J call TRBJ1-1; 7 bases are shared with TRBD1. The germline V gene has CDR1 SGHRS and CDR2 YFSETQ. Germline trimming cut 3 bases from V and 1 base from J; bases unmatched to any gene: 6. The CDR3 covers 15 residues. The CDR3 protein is CASSWRTGSNTEAFF. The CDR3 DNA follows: TGCGCCAGCAGCTGGAGGACAGGATCGAACACTGAAGCTTTCTTT.

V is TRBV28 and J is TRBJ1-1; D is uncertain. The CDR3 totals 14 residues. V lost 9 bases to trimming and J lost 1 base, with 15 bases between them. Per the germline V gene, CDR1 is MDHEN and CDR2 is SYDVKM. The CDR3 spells CASGSGFSNTEAFF. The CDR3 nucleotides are TGTGCCAGTGGATCTGGGTTTTCGAACACTGAAGCTTTCTTT.

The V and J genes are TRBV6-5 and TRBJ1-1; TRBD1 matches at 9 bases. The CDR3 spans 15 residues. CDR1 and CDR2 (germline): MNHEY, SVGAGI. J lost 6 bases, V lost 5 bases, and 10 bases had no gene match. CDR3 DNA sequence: TGTGCCAGCAGTCCCGGGACAGGGAGGGCATCTGAAGCTTTCTTT. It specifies CASSPGTGRASEAFF.

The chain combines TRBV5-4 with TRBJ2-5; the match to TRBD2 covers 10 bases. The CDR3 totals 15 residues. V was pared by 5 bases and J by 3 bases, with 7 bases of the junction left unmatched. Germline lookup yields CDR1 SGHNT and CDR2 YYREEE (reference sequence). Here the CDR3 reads CASSPSGGVEETQYF. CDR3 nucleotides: TGTGCCAGCAGTCCGAGCGGGGGGGTTGAAGAGACCCAGTACTTC.

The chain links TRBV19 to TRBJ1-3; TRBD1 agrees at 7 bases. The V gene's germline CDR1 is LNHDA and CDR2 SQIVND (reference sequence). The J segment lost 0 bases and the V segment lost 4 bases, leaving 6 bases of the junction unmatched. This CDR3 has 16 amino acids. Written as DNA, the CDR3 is TGTGCCAGTAGTAATGGGACAGCCCGCTCTGGAAACACCATATATTTT. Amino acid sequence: CASSNGTARSGNTIYF. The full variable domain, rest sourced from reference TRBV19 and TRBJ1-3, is DGGITQSPKYLFRKEGQNVTLSCEQNLNHDAMYWYRQDPGQGLRLIYYSQIVNDFQKGDIAEGYSVSREKKESFPLTVTSAQKNPTAFYLCASSNGTARSGNTIYFGEGSWLTVV.

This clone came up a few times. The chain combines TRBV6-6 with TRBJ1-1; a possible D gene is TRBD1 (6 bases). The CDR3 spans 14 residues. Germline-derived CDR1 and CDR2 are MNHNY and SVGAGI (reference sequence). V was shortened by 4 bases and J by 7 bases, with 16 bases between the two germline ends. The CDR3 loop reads CASSLTGESGEAFF. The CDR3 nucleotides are TGTGCCAGCAGTTTGACAGGTGAATCCGGTGAAGCTTTCTTT.

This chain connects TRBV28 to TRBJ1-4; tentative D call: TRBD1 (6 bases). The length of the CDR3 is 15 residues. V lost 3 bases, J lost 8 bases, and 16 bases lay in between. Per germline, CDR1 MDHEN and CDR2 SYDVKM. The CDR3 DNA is TGTGCCAGCAGTTTGGGGGGGGCGGTGAGGGAAAAACTGTTTTTT. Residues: CASSLGGAVREKLFF.

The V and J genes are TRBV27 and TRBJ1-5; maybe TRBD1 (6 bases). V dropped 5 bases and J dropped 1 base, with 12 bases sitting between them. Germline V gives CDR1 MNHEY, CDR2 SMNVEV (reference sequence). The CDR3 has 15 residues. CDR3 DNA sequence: TGTGCCAGCAGTATCCGGACAGAAAGCAATCAGCCCCAGCATTTT. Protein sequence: CASSIRTESNQPQHF.

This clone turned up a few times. DNA for the CDR3: TGTGCCAGCAGTTTTTCTGGGAGGCGGGACACCGGGGAGCTGTTTTTT. This encodes CASSFSGRRDTGELFF. The genes are TRBV5-6 and TRBJ2-2, with D perhaps TRBD2 (6 bases). The CDR3 is made up of 16 amino acids. In germline, CDR1 is SGHDT, CDR2 YYEEEE. V was pared by 5 bases and J by 3 bases, with 17 bases between.

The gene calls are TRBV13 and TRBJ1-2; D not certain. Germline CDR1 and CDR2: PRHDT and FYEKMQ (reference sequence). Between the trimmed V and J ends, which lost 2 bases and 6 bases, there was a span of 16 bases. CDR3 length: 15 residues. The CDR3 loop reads CASSLRVAGGHGYTF. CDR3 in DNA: TGTGCCAGCAGCTTACGAGTGGCGGGAGGGCATGGCTACACCTTC.

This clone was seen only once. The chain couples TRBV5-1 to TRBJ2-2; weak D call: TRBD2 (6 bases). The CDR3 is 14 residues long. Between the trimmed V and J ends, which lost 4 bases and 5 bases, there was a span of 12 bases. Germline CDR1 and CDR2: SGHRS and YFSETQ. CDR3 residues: CASSPGSATGELFF. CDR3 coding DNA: TGCGCCAGCAGCCCCGGGAGTGCAACCGGGGAGCTGTTTTTT.

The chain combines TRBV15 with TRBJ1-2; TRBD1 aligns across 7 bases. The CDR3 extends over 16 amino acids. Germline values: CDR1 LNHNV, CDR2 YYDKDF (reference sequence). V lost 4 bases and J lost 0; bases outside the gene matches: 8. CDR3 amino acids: CATSKGGQSSNYGYTF. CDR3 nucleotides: TGTGCCACCAGCAAAGGGGGACAGAGCTCTAACTATGGCTACACCTTC.

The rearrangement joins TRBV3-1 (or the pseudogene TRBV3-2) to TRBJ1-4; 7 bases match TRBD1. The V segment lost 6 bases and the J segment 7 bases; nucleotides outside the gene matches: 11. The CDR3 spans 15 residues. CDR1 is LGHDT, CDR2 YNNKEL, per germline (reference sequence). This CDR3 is CASSSTGAVGEKLFF. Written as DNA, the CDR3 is TGTGCCAGCAGTTCTACAGGGGCGGTTGGTGAAAAACTGTTTTTT.

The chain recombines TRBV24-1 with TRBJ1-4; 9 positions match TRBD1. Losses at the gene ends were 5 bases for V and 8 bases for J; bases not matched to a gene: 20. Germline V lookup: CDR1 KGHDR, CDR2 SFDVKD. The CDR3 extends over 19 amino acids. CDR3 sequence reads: CATSALYRDRVSIWEKLFF. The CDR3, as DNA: TGTGCCACCAGTGCCCTGTACCGGGACAGGGTTTCGATATGGGAAAAACTGTTTTTT.

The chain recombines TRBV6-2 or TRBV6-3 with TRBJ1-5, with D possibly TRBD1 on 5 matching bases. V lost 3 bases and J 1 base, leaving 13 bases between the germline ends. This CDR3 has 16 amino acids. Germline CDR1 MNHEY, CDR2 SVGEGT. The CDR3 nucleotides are TGTGCCAGCAGTTATTTCGGGACGGCCAGCAATCAGCCCCAGCATTTT. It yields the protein CASSYFGTASNQPQHF.

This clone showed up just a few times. Here the CDR3 reads CASSLPPNTEAFF. The CDR3, as DNA: TGTGCCAGCAGCTTGCCTCCGAACACTGAAGCTTTCTTT. The rearrangement uses TRBV7-2 and TRBJ1-1; D not certain. The CDR3 runs to 13 residues. Between the trimmed V and J ends, which lost 3 bases and 1 base, there was a span of 6 bases. Germline assignment: CDR1 SGHTA and CDR2 FQGNSA.

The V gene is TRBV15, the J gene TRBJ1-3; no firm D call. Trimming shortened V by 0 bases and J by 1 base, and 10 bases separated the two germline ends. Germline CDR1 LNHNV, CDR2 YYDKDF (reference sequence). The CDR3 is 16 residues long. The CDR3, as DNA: TGTGCCACCAGCAGAGATCATCTCGGGTCTGGAAACACCATATATTTT. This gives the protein CATSRDHLGSGNTIYF.